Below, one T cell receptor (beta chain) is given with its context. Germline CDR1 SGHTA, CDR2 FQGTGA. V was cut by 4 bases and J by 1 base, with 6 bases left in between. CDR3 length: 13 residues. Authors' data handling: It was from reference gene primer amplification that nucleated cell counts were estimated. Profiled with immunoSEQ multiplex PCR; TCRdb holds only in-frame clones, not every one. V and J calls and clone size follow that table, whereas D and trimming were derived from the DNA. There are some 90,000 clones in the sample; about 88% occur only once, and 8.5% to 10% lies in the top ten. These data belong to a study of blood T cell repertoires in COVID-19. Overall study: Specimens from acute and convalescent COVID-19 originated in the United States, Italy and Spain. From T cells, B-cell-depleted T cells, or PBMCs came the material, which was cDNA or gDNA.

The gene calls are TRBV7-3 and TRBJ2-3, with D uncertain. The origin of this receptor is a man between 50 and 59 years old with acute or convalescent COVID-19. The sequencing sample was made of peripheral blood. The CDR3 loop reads CASSSPGTDTQYF. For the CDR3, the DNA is TGTGCCAGCAGCTCCCCCGGCACAGATACGCAGTATTTT.